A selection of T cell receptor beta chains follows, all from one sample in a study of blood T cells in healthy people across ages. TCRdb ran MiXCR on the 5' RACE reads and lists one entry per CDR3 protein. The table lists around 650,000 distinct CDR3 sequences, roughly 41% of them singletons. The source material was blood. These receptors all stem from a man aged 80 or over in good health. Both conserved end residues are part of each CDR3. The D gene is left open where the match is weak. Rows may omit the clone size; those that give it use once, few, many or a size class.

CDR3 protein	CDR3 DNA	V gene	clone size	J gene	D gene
CASSDVGGQPQHF	TGTGCCAGCAGCGACGTCGGTGGCCAGCCCCAGCATTTT	TRBV7-9	few	TRBJ1-5	-
CSAESPYEQYF	TGCAGCGCCGAATCGCCTTACGAGCAGTACTTC	TRBV29-1	-	TRBJ2-7	-
CASKKDILQETQYF	TGTGCCAGCAAAAAGGACATCCTCCAAGAGACCCAGTACTTC	TRBV2	-	TRBJ2-5	-
CSVEAAGTVRYEQYF	TGCAGCGTTGAAGCTGCCGGGACAGTCCGATACGAGCAGTACTTC	TRBV29-1	many	TRBJ2-7	TRBD1
CASSQHLVEGYNEQFF	TGTGCCAGCAGCCAACATCTTGTGGAGGGATACAATGAGCAGTTCTTC	TRBV14	-	TRBJ2-1	-
CASSQPGPIYNEQFF	TGTGCCAGCAGCCAGCCGGGCCCAATCTACAATGAGCAGTTCTTC	TRBV14	-	TRBJ2-1	-
CASSAWDRRPYTDTQYF	TGTGCCAGCAGCGCGTGGGACAGACGACCTTACACAGATACGCAGTATTTT	TRBV9	-	TRBJ2-3	TRBD1
CASRYRTGDGYTF	TGTGCCAGCAGGTACAGGACAGGGGATGGCTACACCTTC	TRBV6-6	few	TRBJ1-2	TRBD1
CASSPLTGGGTDTQYF	TGTGCCAGCAGCCCGCTGACAGGGGGCGGAACAGATACGCAGTATTTT	TRBV4-2	few	TRBJ2-3	TRBD1
CSARAASPRSEQYF	TGCAGTGCTAGAGCCGCATCACCTCGCAGCGAGCAGTACTTC	TRBV20-1	-	TRBJ2-7	-
CASSVDADTQYF	TGTGCCAGCAGTGTGGACGCAGATACGCAGTATTTT	TRBV9	few	TRBJ2-3	-
CTSSIAGVFNEQFF	TGTACCAGCAGTATAGCGGGAGTTTTCAATGAGCAGTTCTTC	TRBV6-2/TRBV6-3	-	TRBJ2-1	TRBD2
CASRESSCYEQYF	TGTGCCAGCAGGGAGAGTTCGTGCTACGAGCAGTACTTC	TRBV6-2/TRBV6-3	-	TRBJ2-7	-
CASSSLAGAKADTQYF	TGTGCCAGCAGCTCCCTAGCGGGGGCAAAGGCAGATACGCAGTATTTT	TRBV7-2	-	TRBJ2-3	TRBD2
CASSYRLSYEQYF	TGTGCCAGCAGTTACAGGCTCTCCTACGAGCAGTACTTC	TRBV6-2/TRBV6-3	-	TRBJ2-7	-
CASSLFRTSGGEETQYF	TGTGCCAGCAGCTTATTCCGGACTAGCGGGGGGGAAGAGACCCAGTACTTC	TRBV11-2	-	TRBJ2-5	TRBD2
CASSYLDGDYGYTF	TGCGCCAGCAGCTACCTGGACGGCGACTATGGCTACACCTTC	TRBV5-1	-	TRBJ1-2	-
CSARERPLGEAFF	TGCAGTGCTAGAGAAAGGCCGCTCGGTGAAGCTTTCTTT	TRBV20-1	many	TRBJ1-1	-
CASSDRDTNEKLFF	TGTGCCAGCAGTGACCGGGACACTAATGAAAAACTGTTTTTT	TRBV6-5	-	TRBJ1-4	-
CASSLGRITEAFF	TGTGCCAGCAGTTTGGGCCGGATAACTGAAGCTTTCTTT	TRBV27	-	TRBJ1-1	-
CASSRPLAGAYNEQYF	TGTGCCAGCAGCCGACCTCTAGCGGGAGCCTACAATGAGCAGTACTTC	TRBV3-1	-	TRBJ2-7	TRBD2
CASSPPWTGGTEAFF	TGCGCCAGCAGCCCCCCCTGGACAGGGGGCACTGAAGCTTTCTTT	TRBV5-1	-	TRBJ1-1	TRBD1
CASSTNNTGTGNPKHSGANVLTF	TGTGCCAGCAGCACCAACAATACAGGGACAGGGAATCCCAAACACTCTGGGGCCAACGTCCTGACTTTC	TRBV21-1	few	TRBJ2-6	-
CSVLPGGAQGTQYF	TGCAGCGTTCTCCCCGGAGGGGCCCAAGGGACGCAGTATTTT	TRBV29-1	many	TRBJ2-3	-
CASSGSGGQETQFF	TGCGCCAGCAGTGGCAGCGGGGGGCAAGAGACCCAGTTCTTC	TRBV10-2	-	TRBJ2-1	TRBD2
CASSPYSGSNWANVLTF	TGTGCCAGCAGCCCCTATAGCGGGAGTAACTGGGCCAACGTCCTGACTTTC	TRBV4-2	few	TRBJ2-6	TRBD2
CASSQATGNSPLHF	TGTGCCAGCAGCCAAGCCACAGGCAATTCACCCCTCCACTTT	TRBV14	-	TRBJ1-6	-
CASGGTADSPLHF	TGTGCCAGCGGTGGGACTGCTGATTCACCCCTCCACTTT	TRBV6-6	few	TRBJ1-6	-
CSAPGTAGQEKLFF	TGCAGTGCTCCTGGGACAGCCGGTCAGGAAAAACTGTTTTTT	TRBV20-1	-	TRBJ1-4	TRBD1
CASSFRDDNEKLFF	TGTGCCAGCAGCTTCAGGGACGATAATGAAAAACTGTTTTTT	TRBV7-8	-	TRBJ1-4	-
CASSRPDRPHGYTF	TGTGCCAGCAGCCGACCGGACAGGCCCCATGGCTACACCTTC	TRBV7-9	few	TRBJ1-2	TRBD1
CASSGGPLNTEAFF	TGTGCCAGCAGCGGGGGACCCCTGAACACTGAAGCTTTCTTT	TRBV3-1	few	TRBJ1-1	-
CASRPTGVGETEFF	TGTGCCAGCAGACCTACAGGGGTCGGAGAGACCGAGTTCTTC	TRBV7-9	-	TRBJ2-1	TRBD1
CASSFVVHSSTDTQYF	TGTGCCAGCAGCTTCGTTGTCCACAGTAGCACAGATACGCAGTATTTT	TRBV7-8	-	TRBJ2-3	-
CASSPGRNLNEKLFF	TGTGCCAGCAGCCCGGGCCGGAACCTTAATGAAAAACTGTTTTTT	TRBV12-3/TRBV12-4	-	TRBJ1-4	-
CASRHYQGNEQFF	TGTGCCAGCAGACACTATCAGGGAAATGAGCAGTTCTTC	TRBV7-2	few	TRBJ2-1	-
CASSGGTGGHPSTDTQYF	TGTGCCAGTAGTGGGGGGACAGGAGGTCACCCCAGCACAGATACGCAGTATTTT	TRBV19	-	TRBJ2-3	TRBD1
CASRLRGGAEQYF	TGTGCCAGCAGACTAAGGGGGGGCGCAGAGCAGTATTTT	TRBV27	-	TRBJ2-3	-
CASSPQNGRAGELFF	TGTGCCAGCAGTCCCCAGAATGGGAGGGCCGGGGAGCTGTTTTTT	TRBV12-3/TRBV12-4	-	TRBJ2-2	TRBD2
CATSRDPTARETQYF	TGTGCCACCAGCAGAGATCCTACGGCCCGGGAGACCCAGTACTTC	TRBV15	-	TRBJ2-5	-
CASSLRTGTNSPLHF	TGTGCCAGCAGTTTGAGGACAGGGACAAATTCACCCCTCCACTTT	TRBV28	few	TRBJ1-6	TRBD1
CASSKGQGAGYEQYF	TGTGCCAGCAGCAAGGGACAGGGGGCTGGATACGAGCAGTACTTC	TRBV11-2	-	TRBJ2-7	TRBD1
CASSLPGDAAFF	TGTGCCAGCAGCCTACCTGGTGATGCAGCTTTCTTT	TRBV11-2	once	TRBJ1-1	-
CSAPTGLVSNEQFF	TGCAGTGCCCCAACGGGACTAGTAAGCAATGAGCAGTTCTTC	TRBV20-1	-	TRBJ2-1	TRBD2
CASSKEGSGGVPYTDTQYF	TGTGCCAGCAGCAAAGAAGGGAGCGGGGGGGTACCCTACACAGATACGCAGTATTTT	TRBV21-1	-	TRBJ2-3	-